What follows is one T cell receptor beta chain and its context. The target antigen is unknown. This sample is drawn from a study of PD-1 blockade in classical Hodgkin lymphoma. After autologous stem cell transplantation all patients relapsed, and prior brentuximab vedotin exposure differed between cohorts. The protocol was immunoSEQ multiplex PCR, while the TCRdb copy is restricted to in-frame clones and leaves out a portion. This table holds about 53,000 clones, more than 65% found once. Study-wide results and caveats: Patients who began taking nivolumab under 1 year after ASCT were left out. By C4D1, diversity of CD4+ TCRs had risen significantly, whereas that of CD8+ TCRs had not. Relapsed/refractory patients reportedly had lower baseline diversity than newly diagnosed patients. Patients who responded completely had about the same baseline diversity as newly diagnosed patients.

Germline V gene sequence: CDR1 MGHRA, CDR2 YSYEKL. There are 22 residues in the CDR3. Trimming at V came to 2 bases and at J to 14 bases, leaving 30 bases not matched to a gene. The TCR comes from a human donor with classical Hodgkin lymphoma. This rearrangement joins TRBV4-1 to TRBJ1-6; 10 bases agree with TRBD1. The specimen was peripheral blood mononuclear cells (PBMCs), collected at baseline. The CDR3 reads CASSQIPIIVGKTRQGAGALHF. CDR3 coding DNA: TGCGCCAGCAGCCAAATACCAATCATTGTCGGAAAGACGAGACAGGGGGCAGGAGCCCTCCACTTT.